A selection of T cell receptor beta chains follows, all from one sample in a study of CD8 T cells in ankylosing spondylitis. TCRdb ran MiXCR on the 5' RACE reads and lists one entry per CDR3 protein. The table records around 220,000 distinct CDR3 sequences, over 9.5% of them present only once. Material: blood, either unsorted or a sorted T cell fraction (not recorded which). The source is a male donor with ankylosing spondylitis or in good health (not recorded which). Each CDR3 is given with its conserved first and last residue. The D gene is left open where the match is weak. Size values are once, few and many counts, or a class for expanded clones, and some rows have none.

D: -; size: -; J: TRBJ2-1; V: TRBV19; DNA: TGTGCCAGTAGTATAGGGGGGGTCATCGAGCAGTTCTTC; CDR3: CASSIGGVIEQFF
D: -; size: few; J: TRBJ1-2; V: TRBV28; DNA: TGTGCCAGCAGTTTTGCCCAGGACCGTGGCTATGGCTACACCTTC; CDR3: CASSFAQDRGYGYTF
D: -; size: many; J: TRBJ2-7; V: TRBV20-1; DNA: TGCAGTGCTCTGACCGACGGAACTTTTTACGAGCAGTACTTC; CDR3: CSALTDGTFYEQYF
D: -; size: many; J: TRBJ2-3; V: TRBV5-1; DNA: TGCGCCAGCAGATCGTTTCGCCAGGGGAGCACAGATACGCAGTATTTT; CDR3: CASRSFRQGSTDTQYF
D: -; size: many; J: TRBJ2-3; V: TRBV27; DNA: TGTGCCAGCAGTGAGGACAATTCCGCAGATACGCAGTATTTT; CDR3: CASSEDNSADTQYF
D: -; size: -; J: TRBJ2-2; V: TRBV5-5; DNA: TGTGCCAGCAGCTCCAGGGGGGCGAACACCGGGGAGCTGTTTTTT; CDR3: CASSSRGANTGELFF
D: TRBD1; size: many; J: TRBJ1-4; V: TRBV3-1; DNA: TGTGATGACAGCAGGGGGGCGAAATGTAGAAAACTGTTTTTT; CDR3: CDDSRGAKCRKLFF
D: -; size: -; J: TRBJ1-6; V: TRBV12-3/TRBV12-4; DNA: TGTGCCAGCAGTCGAGGGCAGTCCTATAATTCACCCCTCCACTTT; CDR3: CASSRGQSYNSPLHF
D: -; size: -; J: TRBJ2-2; V: TRBV7-2; DNA: TGTGCCAGCAGCTTAGATTTCGGGGAGCTGTTTTTT; CDR3: CASSLDFGELFF
D: TRBD1; size: -; J: TRBJ1-4; V: TRBV3-1; DNA: TGTGCCAGCAGCCAAACCCCGGGACAGCCTAATGAAAAACTGTTTTTT; CDR3: CASSQTPGQPNEKLFF
D: TRBD2; size: many; J: TRBJ2-3; V: TRBV5-1; DNA: TGCGCCAGCAGCTTGGCCCTAGCGGGGGGGCACACAGATACGCAGTATTTT; CDR3: CASSLALAGGHTDTQYF
D: TRBD2; size: many; J: TRBJ2-3; V: TRBV24-1; DNA: TGTGCCACCAGCGGGGGGGCCACAGATACGCAGTATTTT; CDR3: CATSGGATDTQYF
D: -; size: many; J: TRBJ2-7; V: TRBV5-1; DNA: TGCGCCAGCAGCTTGAAAGGGGAAGTAGGCTCGTACGAGCAGTACTTC; CDR3: CASSLKGEVGSYEQYF
D: -; size: many; J: TRBJ2-5; V: TRBV20-1; DNA: TGCAGTGCTTGGATGCAAGGGGTTAACCAGTACTTC; CDR3: CSAWMQGVNQYF
D: TRBD2; size: few; J: TRBJ2-2; V: TRBV7-3; DNA: TGTGCCAGCAGCCCGAGCCTCAGCGGGGGAAACGGGGAGCTGTTTTTT; CDR3: CASSPSLSGGNGELFF
D: TRBD1; size: many; J: TRBJ1-1; V: TRBV5-1; DNA: TGCGCCAGCAGCCCCGGACAGGGAAAGATCACTGAAGCTTTCTTT; CDR3: CASSPGQGKITEAFF
D: TRBD2; size: many; J: TRBJ2-3; V: TRBV6-1; DNA: TGTGCCAGCAGCAAACTAGCGGGGTTCACAGATACGCAGTATTTT; CDR3: CASSKLAGFTDTQYF
D: -; size: many; J: TRBJ1-1; V: TRBV2; DNA: TGTGCCAGCAGTGTGAGGAACACTGAAGCTTTCTTT; CDR3: CASSVRNTEAFF
D: -; size: -; J: TRBJ2-5; V: TRBV28; DNA: TGTGCCAGCAGTTGGGCTCGGGTCCAAAAAGAGACCCAGTACTTC; CDR3: CASSWARVQKETQYF
D: TRBD1; size: many; J: TRBJ1-2; V: TRBV20-1; DNA: TGCAGTGCTAGAGATTCGGGACAGGGGACAGGCTACACCTTC; CDR3: CSARDSGQGTGYTF
D: -; size: many; J: TRBJ2-1; V: TRBV6-1; DNA: TGTGCCAGCGGTCGGGACTTAAACAATGAGCAGTTCTTC; CDR3: CASGRDLNNEQFF
D: TRBD2; size: few; J: TRBJ2-2; V: TRBV11-2; DNA: TGTGCCAGCAGCTTTGTTAGCGGGGGTGGAACCGGGGAGCTGTTTTTT; CDR3: CASSFVSGGGTGELFF
D: TRBD2; size: -; J: TRBJ2-3; V: TRBV12-3/TRBV12-4; DNA: TGTGCCAGCAGTTTTCCCCTAGCGGGGGCCCTGATTAGCACAGATACGCAGTATTTT; CDR3: CASSFPLAGALISTDTQYF
D: -; size: few; J: TRBJ1-2; V: TRBV24-1; DNA: TGTGCCACCTTAGGTAGGGGGATCTCCTCCTACTATGGCTACACCTTC; CDR3: CATLGRGISSYYGYTF
D: -; size: -; J: TRBJ2-5; V: TRBV12-3/TRBV12-4; DNA: TGTGCCAGCAGTTCACCGACGACTGGATTCCAAGAGACCCAGTACTTC; CDR3: CASSSPTTGFQETQYF
D: -; size: -; J: TRBJ1-3; V: TRBV6-1; DNA: TGTGCCAGCAGTCTCGGGGTCGGTGGATCTGGAAACACCATATATTTT; CDR3: CASSLGVGGSGNTIYF